This entry features one TCR beta chain sequence. The CDR3 is 14 amino acids. V dropped 0 bases and J dropped 5; count of bases not matched to a gene: 2. The germline gives CDR1 MNHNS, CDR2 SASEGT. As processed by the authors: Using reference gene primer amplification, nucleated cell counts were estimated. Some clones are missing from TCRdb's copy, which holds only in-frame ones; the method was immunoSEQ multiplex PCR. From that table come the V and J calls and clone size; the DNA was used to work out D and trimming. The sample has 75,000 to 95,000 clones, about 90% seen once; the top ten hold around 6.1%. This specimen comes from a study of blood T cell repertoires in COVID-19. Across the whole study: COVID-19 samples from acute and convalescent phases originated in the United States, Italy and Spain. The cDNA or gDNA used as material had been derived from T cells, B-cell-depleted T cells, or PBMCs.

The sequence derives from a man in his forties or fifties with active COVID-19. The chain couples TRBV6-1 to TRBJ2-5; TRBD2 matches at 8 bases. The source material was peripheral blood. The CDR3 is CASSEAPSGETQYF. The CDR3 DNA sequence: TGTGCCAGCAGTGAAGCGCCTAGCGGGGAGACCCAGTACTTC.